The following is a T cell receptor (beta chain) sequence with its context. What it recognizes is unknown. J lost 5 bases, V lost 2 bases, and 11 bases had no gene match. This CDR3 region has 18 residues. Per the germline V gene, CDR1 is SGDLS and CDR2 is YYNGEE. The data belong to a study of shared clonotypes between healthy human individuals. Study results and caveats: Rarefaction demonstrated incomplete sorted-subset sequencing despite large depth.

TCRdb keeps only in-frame clones here, not all; method: immunoSEQ multiplex PCR. This sample has about 1.1 million clones, with approximately 80% found just once. This receptor was identified in a young man in good health. Some clones in this sample may be carry-over from other donors' samples. The chain has TRBV9 and TRBJ2-3; the match to TRBD2 covers 13 bases. Input material: memory CD4+ T cells from PBMCs. Subset defined: CD45RA-negative fraction. CDR3 loop: CASSVGLAGDFSRDTQYF. The CDR3 bases are TGTGCCAGCAGCGTCGGACTAGCGGGAGATTTTTCGAGAGATACGCAGTATTTT.